This TCR beta chain was recorded in a study of cytomegalovirus exposure and HLA in healthy donors. Study-wide context: Across more than 350 genotyped donors, 81% landed in the Caucasian-associated ancestry cluster.

CDR1 and CDR2 from the germline V gene are MDHEN and SYDVKM. Trimming took 7 bases from V and 3 from J; bases not matched to a gene: 11. The CDR3 covers 15 residues. Primers included in the PCR were 60 Vbeta and 13 Jbeta primers. Profiled with immunoSEQ multiplex PCR; TCRdb holds only in-frame clones, not every one. The sample records about 150,000 clones, around 84% being singletons. Study-level findings and limits: In presence/absence analyses, roughly uniform sequencing depth across donors was assumed. Whilst most TCR sequences proved rare, a subset of public TCRs occurred across many donors. Some V segments (TRBV6-2 and TRBV6-3 among them) were excluded as indistinguishable.

Note on this clone: Its antigen is still unknown.

The chain combines TRBV28 with TRBJ2-7; 8 positions agree with TRBD2. This sequence was found in a woman aged 40 to 50 in good health and CMV-seropositive. Source material: PBMCs. As DNA, the CDR3 is TGTGCCAGCACCTCGCAGCGGGAGAAGGACTACGAGCAGTACTTC. Its translation is CASTSQREKDYEQYF.